The 5 T cell receptor beta chains listed next were all sequenced from one sample in a study of T cell responses to AZD1222 COVID-19 vaccine. Method: immunoSEQ multiplex PCR; TCRdb's copy keeps in-frame clones and lacks some. The sample carries roughly 170,000 clones, 90% to 95% recorded once. The starting material was peripheral blood, obtained 28 days after the second AZD1222 dose. Source of these receptors: an adult who received the AZD1222 COVID-19 vaccine.

This chain uses TRBV11-3 with TRBJ2-1; 11 nucleotides line up with TRBD2. CDR3 size: 15 residues. Trimming cost V 2 bases and J 5 bases; bases outside gene matches: 2. Germline CDR1 and CDR2: SGHNT and YENEEA. The CDR3 protein is CASSLRLAGNNEQFF. The CDR3 DNA reads as TGTGCCAGCAGCTTAAGACTAGCGGGAAACAATGAGCAGTTCTTC. Drawing the rest from reference TRBV11-3 and TRBJ2-1, the complete variable domain is EAGVVQSPRYKIIEKKQPVAFWCNPISGHNTLYWYLQNLGQGPELLIRYENEEAVDDSQLPKDRFSAERLKGVDSTLKIQPAELGDSAVYLCASSLRLAGNNEQFFGPGTRLTVL.

The V gene is TRBV19, the J gene TRBJ1-5; no clear D. Germline V lookup: CDR1 LNHDA, CDR2 SQIVND (reference sequence). The CDR3 contains 13 residues. V was pared by 5 bases and J by 6 bases, with 11 bases between. CDR3 in DNA: TGTGCCAGTAGTGATTCTGGGGTTCAGCCCCAGCATTTT. Translating gives CASSDSGVQPQHF. The full variable domain, completed using reference TRBV19 and TRBJ1-5, is DGGITQSPKYLFRKEGQNVTLSCEQNLNHDAMYWYRQDPGQGLRLIYYSQIVNDFQKGDIAEGYSVSREKKESFPLTVTSAQKNPTAFYLCASSDSGVQPQHFGDGTRLSIL.

The chain links TRBV2 to TRBJ2-2; 9 positions agree with TRBD1. Germline V lookup: CDR1 SNHLY, CDR2 FYNNEI. The V and J ends lost 6 bases and 4 bases, in that order; junction bases with no gene match: 9. The CDR3 extends over 16 amino acids. The CDR3 DNA follows: TGTGCCAGCAGGGCACAGGGGGCTGTGGGCACCGGGGAGCTGTTTTTT. This translates into CASRAQGAVGTGELFF.

This clone was recorded only once. This chain connects TRBV12-3 or TRBV12-4 to TRBJ2-3, with D uncertain. CDR3 size: 11 residues. Trimming took off 6 bases at V and 7 bases at J, with 8 bases between the two ends. The CDR3 here is CASRRLNTQYF. The CDR3 coding sequence is TGTGCCAGCAGGAGACTTAATACGCAGTATTTT.

This chain links TRBV5-1 with TRBJ1-5; TRBD1 aligns across 9 bases. The CDR3 is 15 residues long. Trimming at V came to 3 bases and at J to 0 bases, leaving 1 base not matched to a gene. CDR1 is SGHRS and CDR2 is YFSETQ in the germline V gene. CDR3 nucleotides: TGCGCCAGCAGCTGGACAGGGGTTAGCAATCAGCCCCAGCATTTT. Its translation: CASSWTGVSNQPQHF.